The rows below give T cell receptor beta chains drawn from one sample of a study of shared clonotypes between healthy human individuals. Libraries were prepared by immunoSEQ multiplex PCR; TCRdb keeps only in-frame clonotypes and omits some of them. The sample consists of some 2.3 million clones, 93% of them appearing once. The sequencing sample was made of naive CD4+ T cells from PBMCs. The source is a man aged 18 to 30 in good health. Some clones in this sample may be carry-over from other donors' samples. CDR3s include the opening cysteine and the closing phenylalanine or tryptophan. Each record gives: V gene, D gene, clone size, J gene, CDR3 protein, CDR3 DNA. The D gene is left open where the match is weak. Size tells how often a clone was seen (once, few, many) or the class of an expanded clone, and some rows leave it out.

TRBV5-1,TRBD2,.,TRBJ2-5,CASSPRLAGGRETQYF,TGCGCCAGCAGCCCCCGACTAGCGGGAGGCCGGGAGACCCAGTACTTC
TRBV2,TRBD2,.,TRBJ2-1,CASSAASGSIYNEQFF,TGTGCCAGCAGTGCCGCTAGCGGCTCCATATACAATGAGCAGTTCTTC
TRBV5-1,.,.,TRBJ2-4,CASSLDPGAQGSKNIQYF,TGCGCCAGCAGCTTGGATCCCGGGGCTCAGGGGTCCAAAAACATTCAGTACTTC
TRBV29-1,TRBD2,.,TRBJ2-7,CSVALLAGVYEQYF,TGCAGCGTTGCCCTCCTAGCGGGAGTCTACGAGCAGTACTTC
TRBV25-1,TRBD2,.,TRBJ2-5,CASSEFAGGPGETQYF,TGTGCCAGCAGTGAATTTGCGGGAGGGCCTGGAGAGACCCAGTACTTC
TRBV28,.,.,TRBJ1-5,CASSLFSQPQHF,TGTGCCAGCAGTTTATTCTCCCAGCCCCAGCATTTT
TRBV5-4,.,.,TRBJ1-4,CASSYAGDTNEKLFF,TGTGCCAGCAGTTATGCAGGGGACACTAATGAAAAACTGTTTTTT
TRBV19,TRBD2,.,TRBJ2-7,CASSIGTSGSLYEQYF,TGTGCCAGTAGTATTGGGACTAGCGGGAGCCTCTACGAGCAGTACTTC
TRBV5-5,.,.,TRBJ2-4,CASSLMYRRDRLKNIQYF,TGTGCCAGCAGCTTGATGTACAGGAGGGACCGGTTAAAAAACATTCAGTACTTC
TRBV27,TRBD2,.,TRBJ2-1,CASSLAGGPGFEQFF,TGTGCCAGCAGTTTAGCGGGAGGGCCGGGTTTTGAGCAGTTCTTC
TRBV27,.,.,TRBJ1-6,CASSPGPMGRPPLHF,TGTGCCAGCAGCCCAGGGCCCATGGGGCGTCCACCCCTCCACTTT
TRBV5-1,TRBD1,.,TRBJ2-1,CASSLAGQGRSINEQFF,TGCGCCAGCAGCTTGGCGGGACAGGGTAGGTCAATCAATGAGCAGTTCTTC
TRBV6-1,TRBD1,.,TRBJ1-4,CASSQTGGNEKLFF,TGTGCCAGCAGTCAGACAGGGGGGAATGAAAAACTGTTTTTT
TRBV25-1,.,few,TRBJ1-1,CASSGRGHTEAFF,TGTGCCAGCAGCGGCAGGGGTCACACTGAAGCTTTCTTT
TRBV2,TRBD1,.,TRBJ2-2,CASSLQGWTGELFF,TGTGCCAGCAGCTTACAGGGGTGGACCGGGGAGCTGTTTTTT
TRBV5-4,.,.,TRBJ2-7,CASSLAGGPEQYF,TGTGCCAGCAGCTTGGCCGGGGGCCCTGAGCAGTACTTC
TRBV4-1,TRBD2,.,TRBJ2-1,CASSRPPGGEQFF,TGCGCCAGCAGCCGCCCCCCGGGGGGTGAGCAGTTCTTC
TRBV28,TRBD2,.,TRBJ2-1,CASSSLSGGGYNEQFF,TGTGCCAGCAGTTCCCTTAGCGGGGGAGGGTACAATGAGCAGTTCTTC
TRBV11-2,.,.,TRBJ1-5,CASSLAHDQPQHF,TGTGCCAGCAGCTTAGCCCATGATCAGCCCCAGCATTTT
TRBV28,.,.,TRBJ1-2,CASSSGQRSYGYTF,TGTGCCAGCAGTTCCGGACAGAGGAGCTATGGCTACACCTTC
TRBV7-2,.,.,TRBJ2-2,CASSFPLGGRERGTGELFF,TGTGCCAGCAGCTTCCCCCTAGGTGGGCGGGAACGAGGCACCGGGGAGCTGTTTTTT
TRBV28,.,.,TRBJ1-1,CASSQGGGGQDTEAFF,TGTGCCAGCAGTCAAGGCGGCGGGGGCCAGGACACTGAAGCTTTCTTT
TRBV6-6,.,.,TRBJ1-2,CASRRDGGGYTF,TGTGCCAGCAGGAGGGACGGCGGGGGCTACACCTTC
TRBV29-1,.,.,TRBJ2-1,CSVNRVLASPTDEQFF,TGCAGCGTCAACAGGGTTTTGGCCTCCCCCACCGATGAGCAGTTCTTC
TRBV28,TRBD2,.,TRBJ2-7,CASTVGLAGSREQYF,TGTGCCAGCACCGTGGGACTAGCGGGATCGCGGGAGCAGTACTTC
TRBV28,TRBD1,.,TRBJ2-5,CASEGQVKETQYF,TGTGCCAGCGAGGGACAGGTAAAGGAGACCCAGTACTTC
TRBV28,.,few,TRBJ1-4,CASSIGEKLFF,TGTGCCAGCAGTATCGGTGAAAAACTGTTTTTT
TRBV19,TRBD1,.,TRBJ1-2,CARSTGGFF,TGTGCCAGGTCCACAGGGGGATTCTTC
TRBV28,.,.,TRBJ2-7,CASSWAPGGYEQYF,TGTGCCAGCAGTTGGGCCCCCGGGGGCTACGAGCAGTACTTC
TRBV11-3,.,.,TRBJ2-2,CASSSRFRGELFF,TGTGCCAGCAGCTCCCGTTTCCGCGGGGAGCTGTTTTTT
TRBV7-8,.,.,TRBJ2-3,CASTPGRTYTDTQYF,TGTGCCAGCACCCCTGGCAGGACTTACACAGATACGCAGTATTTT
TRBV5-6,.,.,TRBJ1-2,CASSLFLGEANYGYTF,TGTGCCAGCAGCTTGTTTCTAGGAGAAGCTAACTATGGCTACACCTTC
TRBV4-3,.,.,TRBJ2-4,CASSQAWGGDGIQYF,TGCGCCAGCAGCCAAGCCTGGGGGGGCGATGGCATTCAGTACTTC
TRBV5-8,TRBD1,.,TRBJ1-5,CASSHSRTGSSNQPQHF,TGTGCCAGCAGCCACTCACGGACAGGGAGTAGCAATCAGCCCCAGCATTTT
TRBV11-1,.,.,TRBJ1-1,CASSLGGRQNTEAFF,TGTGCCAGCAGCCTAGGTGGCAGGCAAAACACTGAAGCTTTCTTT
TRBV29-1,.,few,TRBJ1-1,CSVVPGNTEAFF,TGCAGCGTTGTACCGGGAAACACTGAAGCTTTCTTT
TRBV2,TRBD1,.,TRBJ2-7,CASIQKGTGDRITYEQYF,TGTGCCAGCATCCAAAAGGGGACAGGAGATAGGATTACCTACGAGCAGTACTTC
TRBV27,.,once,TRBJ1-1,CASSLAWTANTEAFF,TGTGCCAGCAGTTTAGCCTGGACAGCCAACACTGAAGCTTTCTTT
TRBV11-3,TRBD1,.,TRBJ2-1,CASSLHRGYEQFF,TGTGCCAGCAGCTTACACAGGGGCTATGAGCAGTTCTTC
TRBV7-9,TRBD2,once,TRBJ2-3,CASSGPAGGPKGF,TGTGCCAGCAGCGGGCCAGCGGGAGGGCCAAAGGGTTTT